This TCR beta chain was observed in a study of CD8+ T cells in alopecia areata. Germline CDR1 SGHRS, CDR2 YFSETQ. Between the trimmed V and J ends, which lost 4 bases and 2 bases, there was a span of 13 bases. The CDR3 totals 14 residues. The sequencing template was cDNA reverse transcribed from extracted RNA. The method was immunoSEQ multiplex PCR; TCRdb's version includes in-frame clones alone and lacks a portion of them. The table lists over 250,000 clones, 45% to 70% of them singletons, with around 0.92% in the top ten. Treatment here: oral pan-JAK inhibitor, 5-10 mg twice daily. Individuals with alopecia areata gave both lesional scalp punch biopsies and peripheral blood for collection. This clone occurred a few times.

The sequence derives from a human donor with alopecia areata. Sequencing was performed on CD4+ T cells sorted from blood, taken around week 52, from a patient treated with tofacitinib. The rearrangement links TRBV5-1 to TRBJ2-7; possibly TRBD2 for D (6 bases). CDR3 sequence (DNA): TGCGCCAGCAGCCACCGGGACTCAACCTACGAGCAGTACTTC. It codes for CASSHRDSTYEQYF.